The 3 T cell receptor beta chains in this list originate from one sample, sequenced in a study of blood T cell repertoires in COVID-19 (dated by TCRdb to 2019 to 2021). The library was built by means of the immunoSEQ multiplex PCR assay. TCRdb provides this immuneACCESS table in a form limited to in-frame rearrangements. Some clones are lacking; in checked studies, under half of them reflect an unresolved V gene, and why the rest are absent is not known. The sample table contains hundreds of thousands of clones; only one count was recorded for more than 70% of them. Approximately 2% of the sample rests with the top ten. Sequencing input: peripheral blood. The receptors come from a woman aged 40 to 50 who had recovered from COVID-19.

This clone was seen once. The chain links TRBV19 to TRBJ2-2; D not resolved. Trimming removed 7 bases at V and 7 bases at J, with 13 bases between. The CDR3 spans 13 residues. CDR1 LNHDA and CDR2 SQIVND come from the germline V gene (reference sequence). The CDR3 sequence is CASTPLVGGELFF. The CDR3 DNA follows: TGTGCCAGTACCCCCCTTGTCGGCGGGGAGCTGTTTTTT.

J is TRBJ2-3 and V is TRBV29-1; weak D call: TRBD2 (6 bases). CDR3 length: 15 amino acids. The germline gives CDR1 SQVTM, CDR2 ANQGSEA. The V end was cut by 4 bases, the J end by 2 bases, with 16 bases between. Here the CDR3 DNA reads TGCAGCGTTGCGTGGGGGGAAGGCCACACAGATACGCAGTATTTT. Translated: CSVAWGEGHTDTQYF.

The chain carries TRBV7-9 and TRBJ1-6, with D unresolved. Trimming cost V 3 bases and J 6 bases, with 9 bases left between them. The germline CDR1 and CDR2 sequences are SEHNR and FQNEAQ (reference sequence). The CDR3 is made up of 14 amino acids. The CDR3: CASSLPGLNSPLHF. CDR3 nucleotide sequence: TGTGCCAGCAGCTTGCCAGGACTTAATTCACCCCTCCACTTT.